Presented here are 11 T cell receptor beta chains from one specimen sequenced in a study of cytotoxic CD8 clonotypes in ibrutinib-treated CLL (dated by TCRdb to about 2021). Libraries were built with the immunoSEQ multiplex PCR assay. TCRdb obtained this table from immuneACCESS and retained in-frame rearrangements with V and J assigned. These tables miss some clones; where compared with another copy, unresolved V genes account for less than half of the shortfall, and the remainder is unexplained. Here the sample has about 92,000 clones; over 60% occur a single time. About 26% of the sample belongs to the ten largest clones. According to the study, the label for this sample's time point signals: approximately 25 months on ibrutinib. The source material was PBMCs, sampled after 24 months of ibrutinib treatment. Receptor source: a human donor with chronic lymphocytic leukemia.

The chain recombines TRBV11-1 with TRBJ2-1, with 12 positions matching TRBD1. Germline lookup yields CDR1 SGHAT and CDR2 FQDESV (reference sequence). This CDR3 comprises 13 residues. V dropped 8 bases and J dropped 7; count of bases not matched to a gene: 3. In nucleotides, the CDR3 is TGTGCCAGCGCGGGACAGGGGGCGAATGAGCAGTTCTTC. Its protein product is CASAGQGANEQFF.

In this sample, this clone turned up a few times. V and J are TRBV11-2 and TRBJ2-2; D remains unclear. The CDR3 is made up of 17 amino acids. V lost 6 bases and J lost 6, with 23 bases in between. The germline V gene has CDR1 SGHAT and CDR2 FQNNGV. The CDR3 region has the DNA TGTGCCAGCAGTAAACTACCACCCCGAGAGGCCGCCGGGGAGCTGTTTTTT. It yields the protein CASSKLPPREAAGELFF. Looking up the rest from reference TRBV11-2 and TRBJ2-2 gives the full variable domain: EAGVAQSPRYKIIEKRQSVAFWCNPISGHATLYWYQQILGQGPKLLIQFQNNGVVDDSQLPKDRFSAERLKGVDSTLKIQPAKLEDSAVYLCASSKLPPREAAGELFFGEGSRLTVL.

The chain's CDR3 is CASSFSRTRRETQYF. The CDR3 nucleotides read TGTGCCAGCAGTTTTTCCCGGACTCGGCGGGAGACCCAGTACTTC. The chain links TRBV28 to TRBJ2-5; weak D call: TRBD2 (5 bases). From germline, CDR1 is MDHEN and CDR2 SYDVKM. This CDR3 region has 15 residues. V dropped 3 bases and J dropped 5 bases, with 16 bases sitting between them.

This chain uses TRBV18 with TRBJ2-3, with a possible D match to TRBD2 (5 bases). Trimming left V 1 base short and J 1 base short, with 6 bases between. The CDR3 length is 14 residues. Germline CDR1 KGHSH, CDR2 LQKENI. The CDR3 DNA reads TGTGCCAGCTCACCACAAGCGGGCACAGATACGCAGTATTTT. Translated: CASSPQAGTDTQYF.

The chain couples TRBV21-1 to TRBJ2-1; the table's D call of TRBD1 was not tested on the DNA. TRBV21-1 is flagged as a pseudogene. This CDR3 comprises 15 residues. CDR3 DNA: TGTGCCAGCAGCAAAGTGGGGGACAACTACAATGAGCAGTTCTTC. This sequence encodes CASSKVGDNYNEQFF.

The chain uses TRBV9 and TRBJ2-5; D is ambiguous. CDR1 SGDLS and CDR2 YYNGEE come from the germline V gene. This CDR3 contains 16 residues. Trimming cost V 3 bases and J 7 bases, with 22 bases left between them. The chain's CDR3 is CASSAPPMDGPGTQYF. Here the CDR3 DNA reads TGTGCCAGCAGCGCACCGCCAATGGACGGGCCAGGGACCCAGTACTTC.

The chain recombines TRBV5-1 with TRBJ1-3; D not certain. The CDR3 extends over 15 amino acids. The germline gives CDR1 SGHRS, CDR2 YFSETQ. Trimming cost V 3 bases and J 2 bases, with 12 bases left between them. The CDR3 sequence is CASSSSLWAGNTIYF. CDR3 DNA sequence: TGCGCCAGCAGCTCGTCCTTGTGGGCTGGAAACACCATATATTTT.

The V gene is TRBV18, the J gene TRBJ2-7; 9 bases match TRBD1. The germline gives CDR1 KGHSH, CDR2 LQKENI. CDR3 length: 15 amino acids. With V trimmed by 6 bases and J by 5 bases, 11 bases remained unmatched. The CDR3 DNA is TGTGCCAGCTCCGAACGCGGACAGGGGAGAGACGAGCAGTACTTC. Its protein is CASSERGQGRDEQYF. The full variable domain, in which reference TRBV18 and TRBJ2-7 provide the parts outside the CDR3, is NAGVMQNPRHLVRRRGQEARLRCSPMKGHSHVYWYRQLPEEGLKFMVYLQKENIIDESGMPKERFSAEFPKEGPSILRIQQVVRGDSAAYFCASSERGQGRDEQYFGPGTRLTVT.

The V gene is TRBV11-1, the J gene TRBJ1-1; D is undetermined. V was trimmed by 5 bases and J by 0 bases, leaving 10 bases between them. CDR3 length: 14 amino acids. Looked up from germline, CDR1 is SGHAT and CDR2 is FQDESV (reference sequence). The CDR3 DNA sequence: TGTGCCAGCAGCGAGAGCTCACTGAACACTGAAGCTTTCTTT. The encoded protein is CASSESSLNTEAFF.

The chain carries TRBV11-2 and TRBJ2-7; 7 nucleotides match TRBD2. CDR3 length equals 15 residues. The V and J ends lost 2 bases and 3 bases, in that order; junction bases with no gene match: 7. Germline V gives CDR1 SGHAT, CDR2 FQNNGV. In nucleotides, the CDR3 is TGTGCCAGCAGCTTAATCACTAGCGCCAACTACGAGCAGTACTTC. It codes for CASSLITSANYEQYF. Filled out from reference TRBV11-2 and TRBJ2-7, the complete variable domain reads EAGVAQSPRYKIIEKRQSVAFWCNPISGHATLYWYQQILGQGPKLLIQFQNNGVVDDSQLPKDRFSAERLKGVDSTLKIQPAKLEDSAVYLCASSLITSANYEQYFGPGTRLTVT.

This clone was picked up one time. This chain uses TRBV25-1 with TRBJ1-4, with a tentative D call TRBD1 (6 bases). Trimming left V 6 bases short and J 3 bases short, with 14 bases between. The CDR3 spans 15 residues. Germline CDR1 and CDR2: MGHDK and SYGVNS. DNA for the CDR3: TGTGCCAGCAGCTATATGGACAGACCTAATGAAAAACTGTTTTTT. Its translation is CASSYMDRPNEKLFF.